Each of the 20 T cell receptor beta chains below was sequenced from the same sample in a study of T cells in Graves' hyperthyroidism and ophthalmopathy. The TCR beta CDR3 regions underwent amplification using RNA transcripts as the source. HTBI primers drove first-round RT-PCR of the TCR CDR3. Via MiXCR, TCRdb re-called the multiplex PCR reads, giving one row per CDR3 protein. The profile shows more than 550,000 distinct CDR3 sequences, approximately 15% of them singletons. The sequenced material came from blood. The source of these receptors is a man between 50 and 59 years old with Graves' hyperthyroidism.

The J gene is TRBJ1-2, the V gene TRBV29-1; possible D gene TRBD1, 5 bases. This CDR3 spans 13 amino acids. With 6 bases removed from V and 7 bases from J, the gap between germline ends came to 18 bases. In germline, CDR1 is SQVTM, CDR2 ANQGSEA. CDR3 sequence: CSVRGGEKGGYTF. For the CDR3, the DNA is TGCAGCGTGAGGGGAGGGGAGAAAGGTGGCTACACCTTC.

The chain is built from TRBV15 and TRBJ2-5; 11 bases map to TRBD2. V was clipped by 1 base and J by 6 bases; unmatched bases: 4. In germline, CDR1 is LNHNV, CDR2 YYDKDF (reference sequence). This CDR3 has 15 amino acids. This CDR3 reads CATSRGTSGSKTQYF. The CDR3 DNA follows: TGTGCCACCAGCAGAGGAACTAGCGGGAGTAAGACCCAGTACTTC.

Ten or more counts support this clonotype. This chain joins TRBV5-1 and TRBJ2-7; TRBD2 might be the D (6 bases). Germline assignment: CDR1 SGHRS and CDR2 YFSETQ. CDR3 length: 13 residues. V gave up 6 bases and J gave up 12 bases, with 22 bases separating them. CDR3 DNA sequence: TGCGCCAGCACCCGTGATGGAGGGGCCGACAGGTACTTC. Translating it yields CASTRDGGADRYF.

Only a few counts were recorded for this clonotype. J is TRBJ1-2 and V is TRBV10-2, with D possibly being TRBD1 (5 bases). Germline CDR1 reads WSHSY; CDR2 reads SAAADI. V was cut by 7 bases and J by 3 bases, with 12 bases left in between. The CDR3 is made up of 13 amino acids. CDR3 nucleotides: TGCGCCAGCACGGGCAGGGAAGACTATGGCTACACCTTC. Translation gives CASTGREDYGYTF.

This clonotype was observed a handful of times. The gene calls are TRBV7-9 and TRBJ2-7; D is perhaps TRBD1 (5 bases). The V end lost 1 base, the J end lost 5 bases, and 12 bases lay between the germline ends. This CDR3 is 14 amino acids long. Germline lookup yields CDR1 SEHNR and CDR2 FQNEAQ (reference sequence). DNA for the CDR3: TGTGCCAGCAGCTTAGTTCAGGGTGCCCACGAGCAGTACTTC. Protein: CASSLVQGAHEQYF.

The rearrangement uses TRBV5-1 and TRBJ2-3; tentatively, D is TRBD1 (5 bases). Germline V CDR1 and CDR2: SGHRS, YFSETQ. V was clipped by 5 bases and J by 6 bases, with 13 bases between them. This CDR3 spans 13 amino acids. CDR3 residues: CASRTASRDTQYF. Written as DNA, the CDR3 is TGCGCCAGCAGGACAGCCTCCAGGGATACGCAGTATTTT.

This clonotype came up many times. The V and J genes are TRBV7-6 and TRBJ2-7; 8 bases line up with TRBD2. This CDR3 is built from 18 residues. With 2 bases clipped from V and 0 bases from J, the junction kept 12 bases outside the gene matches. The V gene's germline CDR1 is SGHVS and CDR2 FNYEAQ. The chain's CDR3 is CASSLQGSGTSRSYEQYF. CDR3 nucleotide sequence: TGTGCCAGCAGCTTACAAGGTAGCGGGACGTCCCGCTCCTACGAGCAGTACTTC.

This clonotype was seen only a few times. The rearrangement links TRBV19 to TRBJ1-1; 9 bases agree with TRBD1. V lost 5 bases and J lost 7; bases outside the gene matches: 11. In germline, CDR1 is LNHDA, CDR2 SQIVND (reference sequence). The CDR3 totals 15 residues. The CDR3 bases are TGTGCCAGTAGTTCTCCGGGACAGGGCTGGGGTGAAGCTTTCTTT. Translating it yields CASSSPGQGWGEAFF.

The gene calls are TRBV5-1 and TRBJ1-4, with 8 nucleotides matching TRBD1. From germline, CDR1 is SGHRS and CDR2 YFSETQ. CDR3 size: 15 residues. V was clipped by 4 bases and J by 6 bases; unmatched bases: 8. CDR3 nucleotide sequence: TGCGCCAGCAGCCTAGGACAGGGTTTGGATGAAAAACTGTTTTTT. Its protein product is CASSLGQGLDEKLFF.

This clonotype was recorded at least ten times. The V gene is TRBV7-2, the J gene TRBJ1-2, with a weak D call TRBD1 (6 bases). Deletions cut 0 bases from V and 8 bases from J, with 10 bases between. This CDR3 is built from 13 residues. Germline lookup yields CDR1 SGHTA and CDR2 FQGNSA. CDR3 residues: CASSLARGWGYTF. In DNA form, the CDR3 reads TGTGCCAGCAGCTTAGCCAGGGGCTGGGGCTACACCTTC.

At least ten counts were recorded for this clonotype. The V and J genes are TRBV28 and TRBJ2-7; D ambiguous. The CDR3 length is 16 residues. V lost 6 bases, J lost 2 bases, and 20 bases lay in between. Germline CDR1 reads MDHEN; CDR2 reads SYDVKM. CDR3 in DNA: TGTGCCAGCAGCCCAAATGCCCAACACACGACCTACGAGCAGTACTTC. This codes for CASSPNAQHTTYEQYF.

In this sample, this clonotype turned up many times. This chain joins TRBV2 and TRBJ1-4, with D hard to call. This CDR3 has 15 amino acids. Germline assignment: CDR1 SNHLY and CDR2 FYNNEI. V shed 8 bases and J shed 7 bases, with 20 bases lying between them. This CDR3 reads CASSVASTLGEKLFF. CDR3 DNA sequence: TGTGCCAGCTCCGTGGCTAGTACACTAGGTGAAAAACTGTTTTTT.

This clonotype has just one count. CDR3 region: CASSQPTGKVHEQYF. In DNA, the CDR3 is TGCGCCAGCAGCCAACCGACAGGGAAAGTCCACGAGCAGTACTTC. V and J are TRBV5-1 and TRBJ2-7, with 7 bases matching TRBD1. CDR3 length equals 15 residues. V dropped 4 bases and J dropped 5; count of bases not matched to a gene: 12. Per germline, CDR1 SGHRS and CDR2 YFSETQ.

The table lists this clonotype with a few counts. V and J are TRBV5-1 and TRBJ2-1; the match to TRBD2 covers 11 bases. The CDR3 extends over 15 amino acids. The junction had 9 bases not matched to a gene; V was cut back by 3 bases and J by 10 bases. The germline CDR1 and CDR2 sequences are SGHRS and YFSETQ. The CDR3 sequence: CASSSIAGGPMEQFF. DNA for the CDR3: TGCGCCAGCAGCTCCATAGCGGGAGGGCCTATGGAGCAGTTCTTC.

This clonotype was seen at least ten times. The rearrangement links TRBV15 to TRBJ2-3; 8 nucleotides align to TRBD2. There are 18 residues in the CDR3. V was clipped by 1 base and J by 5 bases; unmatched bases: 14. Germline V lookup: CDR1 LNHNV, CDR2 YYDKDF (reference sequence). CDR3 in DNA: TGTGCCACCAGCAGAGTCCTCGGCCCCCCGCGGGAGGTAGATACGCAGTATTTT. It yields the protein CATSRVLGPPREVDTQYF. Drawing the rest from reference TRBV15 and TRBJ2-3, the complete variable domain is DAMVIQNPRYQVTQFGKPVTLSCSQTLNHNVMYWYQQKSSQAPKLLFHYYDKDFNNEADTPDNFQSRRPNTSFCFLDIRSPGLGDTAMYLCATSRVLGPPREVDTQYFGPGTRLTVL.

This clonotype has at least ten counts. The gene calls are TRBV20-1 and TRBJ2-7; a possible D gene is TRBD1 (5 bases). This CDR3 comprises 14 residues. The germline CDR1 and CDR2 sequences are DFQATT and SNEGSKA (reference sequence). V shed 0 bases and J shed 0 bases, with 9 bases lying between them. The CDR3, as DNA: TGCAGTGCTAGAGACTTTCAGGGCTCCTACGAGCAGTACTTC. Encoded protein: CSARDFQGSYEQYF.

The V call is TRBV28, the J call TRBJ1-5, with a weak D call TRBD1 (5 bases). Germline CDR1 is MDHEN and CDR2 is SYDVKM. This CDR3 comprises 16 residues. CDR3 nucleotides: TGTACCACCTCTACTCTACGGGGGAGATTCAATCAGCCCCAGCATTTT. Translation gives CTTSTLRGRFNQPQHF. Full variable domain (remainder filled in from reference TRBV28 and TRBJ1-5): DVKVTQSSRYLVKRTGEKVFLECVQDMDHENMFWYRQDPGLGLRLIYFSYDVKMKEKGDIPEGYSVSREKKERFSLILESASTNQTSMYLCTTSTLRGRFNQPQHFGDGTRLSIL.

This clonotype appeared many times. The rearrangement joins TRBV7-2 to TRBJ2-3, with TRBD2 identical over 12 bases. The CDR3 runs to 15 residues. Per germline, CDR1 SGHTA and CDR2 FQGNSA. J gave up 4 bases and V 1 base, and 0 bases lay outside the gene matches. The CDR3 region has the DNA TGTGCCAGCAGCTTAGGACTAGCGGGGGCAGATACGCAGTATTTT. Its protein is CASSLGLAGADTQYF.

This clonotype was seen many times. The rearrangement links TRBV19 to TRBJ1-1; 9 bases line up with TRBD1. This CDR3 spans 16 amino acids. V was clipped by 4 bases and J by 8 bases; unmatched bases: 14. CDR1 and CDR2 from the germline V gene are LNHDA and SQIVND (reference sequence). The CDR3 sequence is CASSTLPGQGIPEAFF. In nucleotides, the CDR3 is TGTGCCAGTAGTACTCTCCCGGGACAGGGAATACCCGAAGCTTTCTTT.

In this sample, this clonotype turned up many times. The chain couples TRBV12-3 or TRBV12-4 to TRBJ2-2; a weak D match, TRBD1 (8 bases). The CDR3 has 16 amino acids. V was pared by 5 bases and J by 5 bases, with 18 bases between. The CDR3 DNA is TGTGCCAGCAGTCCCTTCAACAGGGGGGGGACCGGGGAGCTGTTTTTT. As protein: CASSPFNRGGTGELFF.